This T cell receptor beta chain was captured in a study of T-cell reconstitution after alpha-beta-depleted transplantation in children. Study results and limitations: Several hundred expanded graft clones reportedly supplied alpha-beta T cells about two months after transplant.

The TCRbeta library incorporated unique molecular identifiers. TCRdb re-called the PCR reads through MiXCR, storing one row per CDR3 protein. The table shows more than 200,000 distinct CDR3 sequences, with about 26% occurring only once. Per germline, CDR1 SQVTM and CDR2 ANQGSEA. V was clipped by 6 bases and J by 6 bases, with 11 bases between them. The CDR3 has 11 amino acids. Of note for this clonotype: Antigen unknown.

This TCR derives from a girl aged 2 to 9 with Fanconi anemia, due to receive a stem cell transplant. J is TRBJ1-1 and V is TRBV29-1, with D unclear. Source: PBMCs, taken before TCRalphabeta/CD19-depleted stem cell transplant. The CDR3 is CSVLLGSEAFF. In nucleotides, the CDR3 is TGCAGCGTCCTACTCGGCTCTGAAGCTTTCTTT.